Detailed here is one TCR beta chain. Its target is not known. Repertoires were generated with immunoSEQ multiplex PCR, while TCRdb's copy carries only in-frame clones and drops some. The sample has under 95,000 clones; 70% to 85% are singletons. This specimen comes from a study of radiotherapy plus CTLA-4 blockade in lung cancer. Study-level points and caveats: There was expansion of tumor-derived TCR clones in blood after radiotherapy plus ipilimumab.

The CDR3 is 17 amino acids. V trimming: 0 bases; J trimming: 0 bases; junction bases outside the gene matches: 5. Germline V lookup: CDR1 MGHRA, CDR2 YSYEKL. Patients in the study, people with chemo-refractory metastatic non-small-cell lung cancer, received focal radiation plus ipilimumab CTLA-4 blockade. The TCR originated in a human donor with non-small cell lung cancer who had stable disease on radiotherapy plus ipilimumab. The J gene is TRBJ2-3, the V gene TRBV4-1; 8 bases agree with TRBD2. The specimen comprised peripheral blood, sampled from a patient treated with radiotherapy plus ipilimumab. In DNA form, the CDR3 reads TGCGCCAGCAGCCAAGATGGTCTAGCGGGTAGCACAGATACGCAGTATTTT. Translation: CASSQDGLAGSTDTQYF.